This passage covers 17 T cell receptor beta chains from one sample sequenced in a study of blood T cell repertoires in COVID-19. Sequencing was performed with immunoSEQ multiplex PCR; in TCRdb, only in-frame clones are kept and a portion is missing. Of 170,000 or so clones in the sample, 90% are singletons; the top ten hold approximately 0.56%. The sample taken for sequencing was peripheral blood. These TCRs come from a man in his fifties with acute or convalescent COVID-19.

This chain connects TRBV27 to TRBJ2-6; the D gene is possibly TRBD2 (5 bases). V was shortened by 6 bases and J by 1 base, with 10 bases between the two germline ends. Germline lookup yields CDR1 MNHEY and CDR2 SMNVEV (reference sequence). The CDR3 sequence is 15 residues long. The CDR3 sequence is CASRNSVSGANVLTF. The CDR3 DNA reads TGTGCCAGCAGGAATAGCGTGTCTGGGGCCAACGTCCTGACTTTC. Supplemented by reference TRBV27 and TRBJ2-6, the full variable domain reads EAQVTQNPRYLITVTGKKLTVTCSQNMNHEYMSWYRQDPGLGLRQIYYSMNVEVTDKGDVPEGYKVSRKEKRNFPLILESPSPNQTSLYFCASRNSVSGANVLTFGAGSRLTVL.

This clone has a single count. The chain recombines TRBV19 with TRBJ2-3, with D perhaps TRBD1 (6 bases). The CDR3 has 16 residues. The germline V gene has CDR1 LNHDA and CDR2 SQIVND (reference sequence). Between the trimmed V and J ends, which lost 5 bases and 2 bases, there was a span of 17 bases. The CDR3 sequence: CASSPRSRGSTDTQYF. DNA for the CDR3: TGTGCCAGTAGTCCACGCTCTAGGGGGTCCACAGATACGCAGTATTTT.

The chain combines TRBV27 with TRBJ2-1; 9 bases align to TRBD2. The CDR3 is 14 amino acids. Germline assignment: CDR1 MNHEY and CDR2 SMNVEV (reference sequence). V lost 5 bases to trimming and J lost 9 bases; unmatched junction nucleotides: 8. CDR3 in amino acids: CASSLGLASGEQFF. DNA of the CDR3: TGTGCCAGCAGTCTGGGACTAGCCAGCGGTGAGCAGTTCTTC.

The table lists this clone with a few counts. The chain combines TRBV5-8 with TRBJ1-5; maybe TRBD1 (5 bases). The CDR3 spans 14 residues. V was trimmed by 4 bases and J by 5 bases, leaving 13 bases between them. CDR1 and CDR2 from the germline V gene are SGHTS and YDEGEE. The CDR3 spells CASSLSDRYQPQHF. DNA of the CDR3: TGTGCCAGCAGCCTGAGTGACAGATATCAGCCCCAGCATTTT.

The chain uses TRBV28 and TRBJ1-5, with no clear D. The CDR3 totals 16 residues. Trimming pared 5 bases from V and 7 bases from J, leaving 21 bases between. Germline loops: CDR1 MDHEN, CDR2 SYDVKM. CDR3 nucleotide sequence: TGTGCCAGCAGTCCCCAAGGGCGGGGAGATCGGCAGCCCCAGCATTTT. Translated, it gives CASSPQGRGDRQPQHF.

The rearrangement links TRBV6-1 to TRBJ1-2; 8 positions match TRBD1. The V gene's germline CDR1 is MNHNS and CDR2 SASEGT. The V segment lost 5 bases and the J segment 4 bases; nucleotides outside the gene matches: 3. The CDR3 loop spans 13 amino acids. CDR3 sequence reads: CASSTGQGYGYTF. The CDR3 DNA reads as TGTGCCAGCAGTACCGGACAGGGCTATGGCTACACCTTC.

V and J are TRBV6-5 and TRBJ2-7; TRBD1 matches at 8 bases. Trimming removed 10 bases from V and 9 bases from J; junction bases left unmatched: 20. The CDR3 runs to 15 residues. Germline assignment: CDR1 MNHEY and CDR2 SVGAGI. DNA for the CDR3: TGTGCCACTCGGGGCGGCAGGGGGCGCCTATGGGGGCAGTACTTC. Translation gives CATRGGRGRLWGQYF.

The chain carries TRBV18 and TRBJ2-7; 10 bases are a match to TRBD2. This CDR3 spans 16 amino acids. V shed 6 bases and J 2 bases; nucleotides not matched to a gene: 10. In germline, CDR1 is KGHSH, CDR2 LQKENI. The CDR3 coding sequence is TGTGCCAGCTCGTTCAGGGAAGCGGGAGGGCCCTACGAGCAGTACTTC. It yields the protein CASSFREAGGPYEQYF.

This chain joins TRBV5-1 and TRBJ2-7, with D possibly being TRBD2 (5 bases). V lost 2 bases to trimming and J lost 2 bases, with 11 bases between them. The CDR3 runs 14 residues. The germline gives CDR1 SGHRS, CDR2 YFSETQ. CDR3 DNA sequence: TGCGCCAGCAGCTTACGGGGTCCTCCCTACGAGCAGTACTTC. Translation gives CASSLRGPPYEQYF.

The V call is TRBV7-8, the J call TRBJ2-7; TRBD2 matches 8 bases. The CDR3 loop spans 14 amino acids. Germline assignment: CDR1 SGHVS and CDR2 FQNEAQ. V trimming: 5 bases; J trimming: 7 bases; junction bases outside the gene matches: 10. CDR3 protein: CASSLGLATQEQYV. DNA for the CDR3: TGTGCCAGCAGCCTCGGACTAGCTACCCAGGAGCAGTACGTC.

This rearrangement joins TRBV29-1 to TRBJ2-1; D gene ambiguous. V lost 6 bases and J lost 3, with 3 bases in between. The CDR3 is 10 residues long. Germline CDR1 and CDR2: SQVTM and ANQGSEA. Here the CDR3 DNA reads TGCAGCGTCCACTACAATGAGCAGTTCTTC. Protein: CSVHYNEQFF.

This rearrangement joins TRBV10-3 to TRBJ1-5; no clear D gene. The CDR3 is 12 amino acids. In germline, CDR1 is ENHRY, CDR2 SYGVKD. The V gene lost 6 bases and the J gene lost 5 bases, with 8 bases spanning the gap. CDR3 in DNA: TGTGCCATCAGGGACTCTGATCAGCCCCAGCATTTT. This translates into CAIRDSDQPQHF.

The genes are TRBV18 and TRBJ1-3; D not certain. CDR3 length equals 19 residues. Germline V gives CDR1 KGHSH, CDR2 LQKENI. V was pared by 0 bases and J by 0 bases, with 18 bases between. This chain's CDR3 is CASSPPGVGGPSSGNTIYF. For the CDR3, the DNA is TGTGCCAGCTCACCACCCGGGGTCGGTGGTCCCTCCTCTGGAAACACCATATATTTT.

The J gene is TRBJ2-5, the V gene TRBV5-1; a possible D gene is TRBD2 (6 bases). The germline V and J ends were trimmed by 4 bases and 5 bases, with 15 bases remaining between them. CDR3 size: 14 residues. Germline V CDR1 and CDR2: SGHRS, YFSETQ. The CDR3 is CASSPGGAWETQYF. Here the CDR3 DNA reads TGCGCCAGCAGCCCCGGCGGGGCGTGGGAGACCCAGTACTTC.

The gene calls are TRBV24-1 and TRBJ2-2, with D possibly TRBD2 on 5 matching bases. Trimming stripped 0 bases from V and 1 base from J, with 11 bases between. Looked up from germline, CDR1 is KGHDR and CDR2 is SFDVKD. This CDR3 region has 17 residues. CDR3 bases: TGTGCCACCAGTGATTTGCCCCGGGGAGTGAACACCGGGGAGCTGTTTTTT. Its protein is CATSDLPRGVNTGELFF.

V gene TRBV5-4 combines with J gene TRBJ1-6; D may be TRBD1 (6 bases). The CDR3 extends over 17 amino acids. V was pared by 0 bases and J by 8 bases, with 18 bases between. In germline, CDR1 is SGHNT, CDR2 YYREEE (reference sequence). CDR3 region: CASSLEVSVQGDSPLHF. The CDR3 nucleotides are TGTGCCAGCAGCTTGGAGGTTTCGGTACAGGGTGATTCACCCCTCCACTTT. Filled out from reference TRBV5-4 and TRBJ1-6, the complete variable domain reads ETGVTQSPTHLIKTRGQQVTLRCSSQSGHNTVSWYQQALGQGPQFIFQYYREEENGRGNFPPRFSGLQFPNYSSELNVNALELDDSALYLCASSLEVSVQGDSPLHFGNGTRLTVT.

CDR3 amino acids: CASSYGTVYGYTF. Written as DNA, the CDR3 is TGTGCCAGCAGTTACGGGACAGTCTATGGCTACACCTTC. The chain uses TRBV6-5 and TRBJ1-2, with 7 bases matching TRBD1. Germline CDR1 and CDR2: MNHEY and SVGAGI. CDR3 length: 13 amino acids. Trimming removed 2 bases from V and 4 bases from J; junction bases left unmatched: 1.